Below, 25 T cell receptor beta chains from the same sample are listed, as sequenced in a study of cytomegalovirus exposure and HLA in healthy donors. This PCR relied on a set of 60 Vbeta primers and 13 Jbeta primers. The protocol was immunoSEQ multiplex PCR, while the TCRdb copy is restricted to in-frame clones and leaves out a portion. The sample shows 160,000 or so clones, around 80% of them seen only once. Sequenced input: PBMCs. Every receptor here comes from a man aged 40-49 years in good health and CMV-seronegative.

As concerns this clone: A read error is the likely source, as a far larger clone sits one nucleotide away. Other DNA sequences from this sample encode an identical CDR3 as well. The V gene is TRBV4-1, the J gene TRBJ2-7; 10 nucleotides align to TRBD2. The CDR3 length is 14 residues. CDR1 and CDR2 (germline): MGHRA, YSYEKL. V shed 4 bases, J shed 6 bases, and the junction held 6 bases outside the gene matches. The CDR3 protein is CASSPAGGQREQYF. In DNA, the CDR3 is TGCGCCAGCAGCCCAGCGGGGGGGCAACGCGAGCAGTACTTC.

V usage is TRBV6-5 and J usage is TRBJ2-3; D may be TRBD1 (5 bases). The CDR3 is 11 amino acids. Germline CDR1 is MNHEY and CDR2 is SVGAGI. The V end lost 4 bases, the J end lost 8 bases, and 7 bases lay between the germline ends. The CDR3 coding sequence is TGTGCCAGCAGTTTGGGGCGTACGCAGTATTTT. It yields the protein CASSLGRTQYF.

The J gene is TRBJ1-1, the V gene TRBV10-3, with a tentative D call TRBD1 (6 bases). CDR3 length: 14 amino acids. Germline V gene lookup returns CDR1 ENHRY and CDR2 SYGVKD. V was pared by 4 bases and J by 1 base, with 10 bases between. CDR3 DNA sequence: TGTGCCATCAGTGTCGAGGACAGGAACACTGAAGCTTTCTTT. This encodes CAISVEDRNTEAFF.

V and J are TRBV9 and TRBJ1-4, with D uncertain. The V gene lost 0 bases and the J gene lost 10 bases, with 19 bases spanning the gap. CDR1 and CDR2 (germline): SGDLS, YYNGEE. The CDR3 is 16 residues long. CDR3 protein: CASSVAAGAEIGKLFF. CDR3 bases: TGTGCCAGCAGCGTAGCGGCGGGAGCGGAGATTGGAAAACTGTTTTTT. The complete variable domain, with remaining parts taken from reference TRBV9 and TRBJ1-4, reads DSGVTQTPKHLITATGQRVTLRCSPRSGDLSVYWYQQSLDQGLQFLIQYYNGEERAKGNILERFSAQQFPDLHSELNLSSLELGDSALYFCASSVAAGAEIGKLFFGSGTQLSVL.

The rearrangement joins TRBV6-4 to TRBJ2-1; D possibly corresponds to TRBD2 (6 bases). The CDR3 is 13 residues long. Germline V CDR1 and CDR2: MRHNA, SNTAGT. The V end lost 3 bases, the J end lost 7 bases, and 10 bases lay between the germline ends. CDR3 residues: CASSEPGLNEQFF. The CDR3, as DNA: TGTGCCAGCAGTGAACCGGGACTTAATGAGCAGTTCTTC.

The chain links TRBV25-1 to TRBJ2-2; 7 nucleotides agree with TRBD1. CDR1 is MGHDK, CDR2 SYGVNS, per germline. Trimming took 6 bases from V and 0 from J; bases not matched to a gene: 1. This CDR3 region has 14 residues. The CDR3 bases are TGTGCCAGCAGCGGGACAGCGAACACCGGGGAGCTGTTTTTT. This sequence encodes CASSGTANTGELFF.

The genes are TRBV10-3 and TRBJ1-1; 7 positions agree with TRBD1. The V segment lost 6 bases and the J segment 4 bases; nucleotides outside the gene matches: 8. The CDR3 is 14 residues long. Germline lookup yields CDR1 ENHRY and CDR2 SYGVKD. For the CDR3, the DNA is TGTGCCATCAGGGACGACAGGGCGGGCACTGAAGCTTTCTTT. The encoded protein is CAIRDDRAGTEAFF.

For this clone: Germline is not matched at one junction end, which may reflect a read error. The J gene is TRBJ1-5, the V gene TRBV6-1; TRBD1 matches 7 bases. From germline, CDR1 is MNHNS and CDR2 SASEGT. There are 15 residues in the CDR3. The CDR3 reads CASREGQAGNQPQHF. For the CDR3, the DNA is TGTGCCAGCAGAGAAGGACAGGCCGGCAATCAGCCCCAGCATTTT.

V gene TRBV5-8 combines with J gene TRBJ1-6, with a tentative D call TRBD1 (6 bases). This CDR3 spans 16 amino acids. Germline CDR1 is SGHTS and CDR2 is YDEGEE. Trimming left V 4 bases short and J 1 base short, with 12 bases between. CDR3 coding DNA: TGTGCCAGCAGCACGCCCCAGGGGTCCTATAATTCACCCCTCCACTTT. Translation: CASSTPQGSYNSPLHF. The full variable domain, in which reference TRBV5-8 and TRBJ1-6 provide the parts outside the CDR3, is EAGVTQSPTHLIKTRGQQATLRCSPISGHTSVYWYQQALGLGLQFLLWYDEGEERNRGNFPPRFSGRQFPNYSSELNVNALELEDSALYLCASSTPQGSYNSPLHFGNGTRLTVT.

The gene calls are TRBV7-9 and TRBJ2-7; D may be TRBD2 (6 bases). Germline CDR1 is SEHNR and CDR2 is FQNEAQ (reference sequence). The CDR3 spans 14 residues. V was pared by 1 base and J by 2 bases, with 9 bases between. The CDR3 is CASSLGGEPYEQYF. The CDR3 DNA reads TGTGCCAGCAGCTTAGGCGGGGAGCCCTACGAGCAGTACTTC.

The chain carries TRBV6-5 and TRBJ2-1, with D possibly matching TRBD1 (5 bases). The length of the CDR3 is 11 residues. V was shortened by 8 bases and J by 9 bases, with 11 bases between the two germline ends. Germline CDR1 and CDR2: MNHEY and SVGAGI. CDR3 coding DNA: TGTGCCAGCCGCGACAGCCGTGAGCAGTTCTTC. It is translated as CASRDSREQFF.

The chain has TRBV27 and TRBJ2-1; 8 nucleotides align to TRBD2. The CDR3 has 16 residues. V lost 5 bases and J lost 0; bases outside the gene matches: 6. The germline gives CDR1 MNHEY, CDR2 SMNVEV (reference sequence). The CDR3 nucleotides are TGTGCCAGCAGTCCAGCGGGGGCCCTCTCCTACAATGAGCAGTTCTTC. Protein: CASSPAGALSYNEQFF.

The chain joins TRBV7-2 to TRBJ1-5, with a possible D match to TRBD1 (6 bases). V was trimmed by 1 base and J by 5 bases, leaving 15 bases between them. The CDR3 extends over 16 amino acids. Looked up from germline, CDR1 is SGHTA and CDR2 is FQGNSA. The CDR3 nucleotides are TGTGCCAGCAGCTTAGGGGGGGGGCGCGGCCATCAGCCCCAGCATTTT. Its protein product is CASSLGGGRGHQPQHF.

The gene calls are TRBV19 and TRBJ2-1; 13 bases match TRBD2. This CDR3 is built from 19 residues. CDR1 is LNHDA and CDR2 is SQIVND in the germline V gene (reference sequence). V shed 4 bases, J shed 12 bases, and the junction held 21 bases outside the gene matches. The chain's CDR3 is CASSRQLAGGNERLRAQFF. The CDR3 DNA sequence: TGTGCCAGTAGTAGGCAACTAGCGGGGGGGAACGAGCGGCTTCGGGCGCAGTTCTTC.

This clone showed up just a few times. The chain couples TRBV7-9 to TRBJ2-3; TRBD1 is a possible D gene (5 bases). V lost 5 bases and J 0 bases, leaving 12 bases between the germline ends. The germline CDR1 and CDR2 sequences are SEHNR and FQNEAQ (reference sequence). The CDR3 runs 15 residues. The CDR3 DNA is TGTGCCAGCAGCATCGCGGCAGGGAGCACAGATACGCAGTATTTT. Translation: CASSIAAGSTDTQYF.

V is TRBV6-4 and J is TRBJ2-5, with 8 bases aligning to TRBD1. Germline assignment: CDR1 MRHNA and CDR2 SNTAGT. The CDR3 has 13 amino acids. V lost 5 bases, J lost 5 bases, and 4 bases stayed unmatched. As DNA, the CDR3 is TGTGCCAGCAGTCGTTACAGGGGGGAGACCCAGTACTTC. Translated, it gives CASSRYRGETQYF.

The chain combines TRBV5-1 with TRBJ2-2, with TRBD1 identical over 8 bases. The trim removed 4 bases at V and 6 bases at J, leaving 11 bases unmatched. The CDR3 has 16 residues. CDR1 is SGHRS, CDR2 YFSETQ, per germline. The CDR3 region has the DNA TGCGCCAGCAGCCGCCTCGCGGACAGGGCCGCCGGGGAGCTGTTTTTT. Its translation is CASSRLADRAAGELFF.

V usage is TRBV19 and J usage is TRBJ2-7; a weak D match, TRBD1 (5 bases). Deletions cut 11 bases from V and 0 bases from J, with 17 bases between. Germline values: CDR1 LNHDA, CDR2 SQIVND (reference sequence). CDR3 size: 14 residues. The CDR3 sequence is CAPREGRVSYEQYF. In DNA form, the CDR3 reads TGTGCCCCAAGGGAAGGCAGGGTCTCCTACGAGCAGTACTTC.

This chain connects TRBV6-1 to TRBJ2-3, with 7 bases matching TRBD1. Germline lookup yields CDR1 MNHNS and CDR2 SASEGT. V shed 4 bases and J 1 base; nucleotides not matched to a gene: 11. The CDR3 runs to 17 residues. The CDR3 spells CASSALTGKGGTDTQYF. The CDR3 DNA follows: TGTGCCAGCAGTGCCCTGACAGGGAAGGGGGGCACAGATACGCAGTATTTT.

The chain is built from TRBV21-1 and TRBJ1-1; the table names TRBD1, a call not compared with the DNA. TRBV21-1 is annotated as a pseudogene. The CDR3 sequence is 20 residues long. The CDR3 reads CASSNRPPRDRIISNTEAFF. CDR3 sequence (DNA): TGTGCCAGCAGCAATCGGCCACCACGGGACAGAATAATATCGAACACTGAAGCTTTCTTT.

The V gene is TRBV4-1, the J gene TRBJ1-5; D is possibly TRBD1 (5 bases). Germline CDR1 and CDR2: MGHRA and YSYEKL. CDR3 length: 14 amino acids. Trimming removed 1 base from V and 2 bases from J, with 6 bases in between. This chain's CDR3 is CASSQVTGNQPQHF. For the CDR3, the DNA is TGCGCCAGCAGCCAAGTGACAGGCAATCAGCCCCAGCATTTT.

This chain uses TRBV7-9 with TRBJ1-2; 8 bases agree with TRBD1. Germline assignment: CDR1 SEHNR and CDR2 FQNEAQ (reference sequence). The V and J ends lost 2 bases and 4 bases, in that order; junction bases with no gene match: 3. This CDR3 is 14 amino acids long. CDR3 loop: CASSLQGAGYGYTF. For the CDR3, the DNA is TGTGCCAGCAGCTTACAGGGGGCAGGCTATGGCTACACCTTC.

This chain uses TRBV27 with TRBJ2-1; 8 bases map to TRBD1. J gave up 7 bases and V 7 bases, and 6 bases lay outside the gene matches. Germline lookup yields CDR1 MNHEY and CDR2 SMNVEV (reference sequence). The CDR3 has 13 residues. In nucleotides, the CDR3 is TGTGCCAGCACGGCAGGGGGCGTAAATGAGCAGTTCTTC. Its protein is CASTAGGVNEQFF.

This chain connects TRBV28 to TRBJ1-2; D unresolved. Germline CDR1 and CDR2: MDHEN and SYDVKM. This CDR3 has 14 residues. Trimming removed 6 bases from V and 3 bases from J, with 14 bases in between. The CDR3 nucleotides read TGTGCCAGCAGCGATGCCCTTGGCTACTATGGCTACACCTTC. As protein: CASSDALGYYGYTF.

The gene calls are TRBV10-1 and TRBJ1-2, with D perhaps matching TRBD1 (6 bases). Germline lookup yields CDR1 WNHNN and CDR2 SYGVQD (reference sequence). The CDR3 totals 16 residues. V gave up 10 bases and J gave up 2 bases, with 23 bases separating them. CDR3 in DNA: TGCGCCACCAAGGGGGTGTCCCGCGTCATCAACTATGGCTACACCTTC. The encoded protein is CATKGVSRVINYGYTF.